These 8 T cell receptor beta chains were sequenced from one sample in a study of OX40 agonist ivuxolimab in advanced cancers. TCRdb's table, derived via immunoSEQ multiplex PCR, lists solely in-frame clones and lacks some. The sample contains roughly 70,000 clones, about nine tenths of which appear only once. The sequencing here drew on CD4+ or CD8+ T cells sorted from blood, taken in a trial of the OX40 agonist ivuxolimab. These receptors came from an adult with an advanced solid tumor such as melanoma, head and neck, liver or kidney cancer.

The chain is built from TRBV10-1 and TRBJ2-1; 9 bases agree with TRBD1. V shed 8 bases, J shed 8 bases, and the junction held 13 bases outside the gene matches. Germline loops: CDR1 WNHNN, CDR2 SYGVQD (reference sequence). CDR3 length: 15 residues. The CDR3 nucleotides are TGCGCCAGCGGTTTGCCCGGGACAGGGATCGATGAGCAGTTCTTC. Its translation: CASGLPGTGIDEQFF.

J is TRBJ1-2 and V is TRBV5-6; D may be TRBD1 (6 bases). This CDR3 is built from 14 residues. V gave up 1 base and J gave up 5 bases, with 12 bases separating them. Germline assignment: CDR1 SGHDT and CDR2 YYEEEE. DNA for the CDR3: TGTGCCAGCAGCTTGACGGGGGGCTCGTATGGCTACACCTTC. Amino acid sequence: CASSLTGGSYGYTF.

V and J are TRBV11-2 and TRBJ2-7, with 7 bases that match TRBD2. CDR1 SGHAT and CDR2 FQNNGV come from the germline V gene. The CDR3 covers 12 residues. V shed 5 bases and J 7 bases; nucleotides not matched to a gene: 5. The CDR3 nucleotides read TGTGCCAGCAGCCGGGTAGCGGGTGAGCAGTACTTC. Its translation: CASSRVAGEQYF.

This CDR3 is CASEHAGANYEQYF. In nucleotides, the CDR3 is TGTGCCAGCGAACACGCCGGGGCCAACTACGAGCAGTACTTC. The V call is TRBV28, the J call TRBJ2-7, with D perhaps TRBD1 or TRBD2 (5 bases each). Trimming took off 8 bases at V and 3 bases at J, with 17 bases between the two ends. Per germline, CDR1 MDHEN and CDR2 SYDVKM. The CDR3 totals 14 residues.

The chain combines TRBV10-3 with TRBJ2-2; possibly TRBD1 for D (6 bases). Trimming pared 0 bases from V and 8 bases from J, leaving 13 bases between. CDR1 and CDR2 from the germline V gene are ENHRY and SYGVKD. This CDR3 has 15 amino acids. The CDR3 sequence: CAISESRQGSGELFF. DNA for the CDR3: TGTGCCATCAGTGAGTCGCGGCAGGGGTCAGGGGAGCTGTTTTTT.

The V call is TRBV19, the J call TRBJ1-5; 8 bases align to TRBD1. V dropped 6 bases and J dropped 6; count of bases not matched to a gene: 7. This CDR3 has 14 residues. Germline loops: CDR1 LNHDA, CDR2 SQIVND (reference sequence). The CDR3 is CASRATGTGQPQHF. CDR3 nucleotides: TGTGCCAGTAGGGCGACAGGGACAGGTCAGCCCCAGCATTTT.

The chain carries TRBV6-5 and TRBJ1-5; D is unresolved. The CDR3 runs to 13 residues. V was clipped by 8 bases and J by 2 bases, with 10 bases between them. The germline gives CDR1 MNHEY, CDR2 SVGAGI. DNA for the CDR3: TGTGCCAGCGCGCTAAAGCGCAATCAGCCCCAGCATTTT. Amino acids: CASALKRNQPQHF.

The CDR3 sequence: CASRTLSAGTQYF. CDR3 coding DNA: TGTGCCAGCAGAACCCTGTCCGCGGGGACCCAGTACTTC. The rearrangement joins TRBV2 to TRBJ2-5; D is possibly TRBD2 (5 bases). Trimming pared 6 bases from V and 7 bases from J, leaving 15 bases between. The germline V gene encodes CDR1 SNHLY and CDR2 FYNNEI. This CDR3 comprises 13 residues.